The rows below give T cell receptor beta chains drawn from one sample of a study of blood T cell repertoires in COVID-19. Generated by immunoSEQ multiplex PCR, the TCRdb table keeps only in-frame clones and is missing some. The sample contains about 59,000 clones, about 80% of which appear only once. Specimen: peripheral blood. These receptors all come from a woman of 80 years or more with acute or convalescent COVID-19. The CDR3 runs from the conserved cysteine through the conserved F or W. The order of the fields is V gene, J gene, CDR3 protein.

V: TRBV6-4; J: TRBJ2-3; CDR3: CASSLISGGTDTQYF
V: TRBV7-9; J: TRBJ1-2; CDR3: CASSFRSATGDLHGYGYTF
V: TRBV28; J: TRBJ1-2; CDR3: CASSLTLAGVNGYTF
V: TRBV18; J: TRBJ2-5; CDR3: CASSPGGGAGETQYF
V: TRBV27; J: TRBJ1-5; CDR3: CASSYVNNQPQHF
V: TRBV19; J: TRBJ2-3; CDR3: CASQRASGTPTDTQYF
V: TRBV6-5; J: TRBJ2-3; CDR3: CASSLQGSTDTQYF
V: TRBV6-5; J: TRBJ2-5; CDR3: CASSPTGTGKETQYF
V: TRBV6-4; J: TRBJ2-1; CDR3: CASSFHASGGPYNEQFF
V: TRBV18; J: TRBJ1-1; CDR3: CATQGYTEAFF
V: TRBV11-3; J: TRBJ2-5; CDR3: CASSPGISDQETQYF
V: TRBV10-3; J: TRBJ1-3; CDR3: CAITPGQRDLGNTIYF
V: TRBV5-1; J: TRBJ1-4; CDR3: CASSLSQFNEKLFF
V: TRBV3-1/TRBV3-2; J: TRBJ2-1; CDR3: CASSQERLAGYNEQFF
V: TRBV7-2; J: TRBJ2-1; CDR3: CASSLMGGSINEQFF
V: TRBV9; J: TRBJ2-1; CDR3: CASSVLPTPGDNEQFF
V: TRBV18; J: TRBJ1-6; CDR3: CASSPRDPNGSYNSPLHF
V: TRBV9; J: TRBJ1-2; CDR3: CASSEGQGASNYGYTF
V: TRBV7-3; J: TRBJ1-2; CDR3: CASSTSHGRDGYTF
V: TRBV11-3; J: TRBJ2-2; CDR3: CASTGQVANTGELFF
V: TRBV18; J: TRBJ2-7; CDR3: CASSPGPHSYEQYF
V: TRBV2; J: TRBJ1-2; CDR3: CASRSGQGSGYTF
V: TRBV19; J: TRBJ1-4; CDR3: CASSISSPEKLFF
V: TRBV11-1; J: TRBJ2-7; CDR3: CASSWGQGWEQYF
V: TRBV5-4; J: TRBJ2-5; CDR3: CASSSAGSVVQETQYF
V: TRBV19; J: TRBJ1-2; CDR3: CASSQTGNYGYTF
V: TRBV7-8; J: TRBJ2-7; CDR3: CASSLKRAEFYEQYF
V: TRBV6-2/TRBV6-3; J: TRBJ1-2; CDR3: CASSTTGTGLLKGYTF
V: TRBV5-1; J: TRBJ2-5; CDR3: CASTDSQETQYF